Only one count was recorded for the clone carrying this T cell receptor (beta chain). The sample comes from a study of blood T cell repertoires in COVID-19. Study details: Sites in the United States, Italy and Spain provided acute and convalescent COVID-19 samples. PBMCs, B-cell-depleted T cells, or T cells provided the cDNA or gDNA that made up the material.

Germline V gives CDR1 SGDLS, CDR2 YYNGEE. This CDR3 contains 12 residues. Trimming took off 2 bases at V and 0 bases at J, with 2 bases between the two ends. Authors' analysis steps: Amplification with reference gene primers provided the estimates of nucleated cell counts. Data came from immunoSEQ multiplex PCR; TCRdb stores just in-frame clones and leaves some out. V, J and clone size are those of that table, while D and trimming were read from the DNA. The table records over 150,000 clones, more than 75% of them present only once. The chain links TRBV9 to TRBJ2-5, with D hard to call. This clonotype was sampled from a woman in her fifties or sixties with COVID-19, enrolled during active disease. Sequencing was done on a sample of peripheral blood. For the CDR3, the DNA is TGTGCCAGCAGCGTCAACCAAGAGACCCAGTACTTC. Its protein product is CASSVNQETQYF.